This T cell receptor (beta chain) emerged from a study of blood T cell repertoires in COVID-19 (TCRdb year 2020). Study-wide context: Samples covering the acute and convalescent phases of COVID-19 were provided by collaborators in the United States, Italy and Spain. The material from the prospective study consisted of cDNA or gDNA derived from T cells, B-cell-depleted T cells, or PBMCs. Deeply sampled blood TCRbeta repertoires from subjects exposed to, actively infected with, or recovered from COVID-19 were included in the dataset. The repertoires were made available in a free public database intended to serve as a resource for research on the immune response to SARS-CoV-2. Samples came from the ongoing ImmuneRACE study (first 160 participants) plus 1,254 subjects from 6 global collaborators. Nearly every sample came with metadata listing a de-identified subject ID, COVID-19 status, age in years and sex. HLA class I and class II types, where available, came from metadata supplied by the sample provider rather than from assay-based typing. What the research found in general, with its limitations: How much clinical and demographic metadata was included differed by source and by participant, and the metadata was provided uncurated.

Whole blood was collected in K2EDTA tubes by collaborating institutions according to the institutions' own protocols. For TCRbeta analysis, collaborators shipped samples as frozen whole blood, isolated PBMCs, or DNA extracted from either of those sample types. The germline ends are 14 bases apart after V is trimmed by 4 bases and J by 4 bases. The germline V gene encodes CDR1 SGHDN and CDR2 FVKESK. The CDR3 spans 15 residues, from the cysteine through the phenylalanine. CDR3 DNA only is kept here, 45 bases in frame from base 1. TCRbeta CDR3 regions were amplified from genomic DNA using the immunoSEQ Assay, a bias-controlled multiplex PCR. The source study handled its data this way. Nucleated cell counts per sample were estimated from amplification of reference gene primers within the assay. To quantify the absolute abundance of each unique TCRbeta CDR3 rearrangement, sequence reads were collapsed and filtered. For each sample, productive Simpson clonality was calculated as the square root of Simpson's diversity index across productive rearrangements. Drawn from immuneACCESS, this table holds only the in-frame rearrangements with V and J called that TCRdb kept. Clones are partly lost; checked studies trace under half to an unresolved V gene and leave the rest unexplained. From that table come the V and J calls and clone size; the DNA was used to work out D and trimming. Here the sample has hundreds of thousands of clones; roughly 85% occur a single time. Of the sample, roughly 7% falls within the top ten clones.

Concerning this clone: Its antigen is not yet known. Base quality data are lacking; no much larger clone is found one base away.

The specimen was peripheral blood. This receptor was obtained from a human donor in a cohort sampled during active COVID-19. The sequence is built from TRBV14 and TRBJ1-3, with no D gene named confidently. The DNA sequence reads TGTGCCAGCAGCCCCGACGGACTAGGGGGAAACACCATATATTTT. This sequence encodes CASSPDGLGGNTIYF.